These T cell receptor beta chains were read from a single sample in a study of read filtering for tumor transcriptome and immune sequencing. TCRdb itself ran the reads through MiXCR, one entry per CDR3 protein. This sample carries around 38,000 distinct CDR3 sequences, roughly an eighth of them seen once, and the ten largest clones take less than 35%. Sequenced: a population of CD138-negative cells sorted from bone marrow. The receptors derive from a donor at least 40 years old with multiple myeloma. Both conserved end residues are part of each CDR3. The D gene is left open where the match is weak. Where a row states a size, it is once, few, many or the class of an expanded clone; other rows omit it.

NA,TRBV7-9,TRBJ2-1,many,CASSLVGVVRNEQFF,TGTGCCAGCAGCTTAGTCGGGGTGGTCAGAAATGAGCAGTTCTTC
TRBD1,TRBV28,TRBJ2-7,NA,CASSLTGQGVEQYF,TGTGCCAGCAGCCTGACGGGACAGGGAGTCGAGCAGTACTTC
TRBD2,TRBV20-1,TRBJ2-2,many,CSGLAGHTGELFF,TGCAGTGGGCTAGCGGGGCACACCGGGGAGCTGTTTTTT
NA,TRBV12-3/TRBV12-4,TRBJ2-7,many,CASSLGQASREQYF,TGTGCCAGCAGTTTAGGTCAGGCCTCGAGGGAGCAGTACTTC
TRBD1,TRBV2,TRBJ1-2,NA,CASRPGQVYGYTF,TGTGCCAGCAGACCGGGACAGGTTTATGGCTACACCTTC
NA,TRBV29-1,TRBJ2-7,many,CSVARDGSSYEQYF,TGCAGCGTCGCCCGGGACGGAAGCTCCTACGAGCAGTACTTC
TRBD1,TRBV19,TRBJ2-7,few,CASSTIWTGSSYEQYF,TGTGCCAGTAGTACGATATGGACAGGGAGCTCCTACGAGCAGTACTTC
NA,TRBV6-2/TRBV6-3,TRBJ1-2,many,CASSYSGLAHGYTF,TGTGCCAGCAGTTACTCGGGACTGGCCCATGGCTACACCTTC
TRBD2,TRBV15,TRBJ2-3,many,CATSRGTSENTQYF,TGTGCCACCAGCAGAGGGACTAGCGAGAATACGCAGTATTTT
NA,TRBV7-2,TRBJ2-1,medium-sized,CASSYGLEQFF,TGTGCCAGCAGCTATGGTCTTGAGCAGTTCTTC
NA,TRBV11-2,TRBJ2-2,NA,CASRNAELFF,TGTGCCAGCAGAAACGCAGAGCTGTTTTTT
NA,TRBV5-5,TRBJ2-1,many,CASSSGTHNEQFF,TGTGCCAGCAGTTCCGGGACTCACAATGAGCAGTTCTTC
NA,TRBV7-3,TRBJ2-3,many,CASSWKATDTQYF,TGTGCCAGCAGCTGGAAGGCCACAGATACGCAGTATTTT
NA,TRBV5-1,TRBJ1-2,NA,CVSSLVPNYGYTF,TGCGTCAGCAGCTTGGTTCCTAACTATGGCTACACCTTC